The clone carrying this T cell receptor beta chain was picked up many times. Its antigen remains unknown. Amplified regions were TCR beta CDR3 sequences from RNA transcripts. The TCR CDR3 was amplified in a first-round RT-PCR using the HTBI primer set. TCRdb processed the multiplex PCR reads anew with MiXCR; each CDR3 protein has one entry. The sample has roughly 570,000 distinct CDR3 sequences; roughly 46% are singletons. The germline V and J ends were trimmed by 3 bases and 5 bases, with 7 bases remaining between them. The CDR3 has 12 residues. Germline CDR1 SQVTM, CDR2 ANQGSEA. Absent ophthalmopathy progression within 18 months defined stable Graves' hyperthyroidism. Newly diagnosed hyperthyroidism, duration under 2 months, in patients aged 18 to 65. The data originate from a study of T cells in Graves' hyperthyroidism and ophthalmopathy. Overall study results and limits: Ophthalmopathy was predicted by the model a median of about 6.7 months ahead of onset. Blood also showed most of the thyroid clonotypes that were expanded above 0.001.

The sample consisted of peripheral blood or thyroid tissue (not recorded which). This receptor was taken from a woman aged 18-35 years with Graves' hyperthyroidism. The chain is built from TRBV29-1 and TRBJ1-4; no clear D. The CDR3, as DNA: TGCAGCGTTGAGGGGAACAATGAAAAACTGTTTTTT. It translates to CSVEGNNEKLFF.